A single sample is the source of the 5 T cell receptor beta chains below, sequenced in a study of shared clonotypes between healthy human individuals. Assay used: immunoSEQ multiplex PCR; TCRdb lists only in-frame clones, some missing. The sample records fewer than 1.6 million clones, approximately 98.5% being singletons. Sequenced sample: naive CD4+ T cells sorted from blood. Documented subset: CD45RA+ positively selected. These receptors came from a man younger than 40 in good health.

The rearrangement uses TRBV5-4 and TRBJ2-1, with TRBD1 identical over 7 bases. The V gene's germline CDR1 is SGHNT and CDR2 YYREEE (reference sequence). Unmatched junction bases numbered 6, after V lost 0 bases and J lost 9 bases. The CDR3 contains 14 residues. The CDR3 bases are TGTGCCAGCAGCTTGGAGTTTCAGGGGGTTGAGCAGTTCTTC. Its translation: CASSLEFQGVEQFF.

This clone was counted once. The chain combines TRBV5-4 with TRBJ2-5; weak D call: TRBD2 (6 bases). The germline gives CDR1 SGHNT, CDR2 YYREEE (reference sequence). V lost 2 bases, J lost 2 bases, and 10 bases lay in between. This CDR3 spans 14 amino acids. CDR3 DNA sequence: TGTGCCAGCAGCTTCCCCGGGACTCAAGAGACCCAGTACTTC. This translates into CASSFPGTQETQYF.

The V gene is TRBV28, the J gene TRBJ2-6, with D possibly TRBD1 on 5 matching bases. V was shortened by 4 bases and J by 0 bases, with 13 bases between the two germline ends. Germline assignment: CDR1 MDHEN and CDR2 SYDVKM. This CDR3 spans 17 amino acids. The chain's CDR3 is CASSSWIQGSGANVLTF. CDR3 nucleotides: TGTGCCAGCAGTTCATGGATTCAGGGCTCTGGGGCCAACGTCCTGACTTTC.

The genes are TRBV2 and TRBJ2-7; the D is unclear. V lost 8 bases and J 0 bases, leaving 8 bases between the germline ends. This CDR3 is 12 amino acids long. Germline CDR1 and CDR2: SNHLY and FYNNEI. The CDR3 coding sequence is TGTGCCAGCTTCAGCCTCTCCTACGAGCAGTACTTC. The encoded protein is CASFSLSYEQYF. Supplemented by reference TRBV2 and TRBJ2-7, the full variable domain reads EPEVTQTPSHQVTQMGQEVILRCVPISNHLYFYWYRQILGQKVEFLVSFYNNEISEKSEIFDDQFSVERPDGSNFTLKIRSTKLEDSAMYFCASFSLSYEQYFGPGTRLTVT.

This chain joins TRBV5-1 and TRBJ2-3; D might be TRBD1 or TRBD2, each matching 5 bases. The germline V gene encodes CDR1 SGHRS and CDR2 YFSETQ. The CDR3 has 17 residues. Deletions cut 2 bases from V and 4 bases from J, with 20 bases between. The CDR3 region is CASSLQVLGASADTQYF. DNA of the CDR3: TGCGCCAGCAGCTTACAGGTCCTCGGGGCTTCAGCAGATACGCAGTATTTT.